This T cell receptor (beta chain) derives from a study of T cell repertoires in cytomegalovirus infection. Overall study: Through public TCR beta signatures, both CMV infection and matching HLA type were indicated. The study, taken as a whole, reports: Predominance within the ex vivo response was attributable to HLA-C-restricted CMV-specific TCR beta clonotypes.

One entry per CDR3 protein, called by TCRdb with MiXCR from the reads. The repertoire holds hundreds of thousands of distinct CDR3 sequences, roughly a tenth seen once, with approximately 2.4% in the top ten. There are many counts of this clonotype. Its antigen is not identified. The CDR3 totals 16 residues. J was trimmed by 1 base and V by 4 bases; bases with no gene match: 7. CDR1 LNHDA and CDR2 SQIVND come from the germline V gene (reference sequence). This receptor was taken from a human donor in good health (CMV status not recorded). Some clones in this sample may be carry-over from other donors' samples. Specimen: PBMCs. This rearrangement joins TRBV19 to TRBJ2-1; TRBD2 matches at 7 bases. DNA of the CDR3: TGTGCCAGTAGTACAGGACTAGGGCGGTCCTACAATGAGCAGTTCTTC. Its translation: CASSTGLGRSYNEQFF. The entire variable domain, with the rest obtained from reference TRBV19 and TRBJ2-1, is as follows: DGGITQSPKYLFRKEGQNVTLSCEQNLNHDAMYWYRQDPGQGLRLIYYSQIVNDFQKGDIAEGYSVSREKKESFPLTVTSAQKNPTAFYLCASSTGLGRSYNEQFFGPGTRLTVL.